These T cell receptor beta chains were read from a single sample in a study of spatial heterogeneity in lung cancer. TCRdb re-called the 5' RACE reads through MiXCR, storing one row per CDR3 protein. The sample holds 65,000 to 85,000 distinct CDR3 sequences, about 20% seen once. This material consisted of PBMCs, taken at surgery. The receptors were sampled from a male donor with early-stage non-small cell lung cancer. The CDR3 runs from the conserved cysteine through the conserved F or W. Fields, in order: V gene, CDR3 length, J gene, D gene, clone size, CDR3 protein, CDR3 DNA. The D gene is left open where the match is weak. A clone size is listed for some rows: how often the clone was seen (once, few, many), or a class if it is expanded.

V: TRBV10-3; length: 13; J: TRBJ2-7; D: .; size: .; CDR3: CAISESVAYEQYF; DNA: TGTGCCATCAGTGAGTCCGTAGCCTACGAGCAGTACTTC
V: TRBV28; length: 14; J: TRBJ2-2; D: TRBD1; size: many; CDR3: CASSSDRVSGELFF; DNA: TGTGCCAGCAGCTCGGACAGGGTATCCGGGGAGCTGTTTTTT
V: TRBV18; length: 11; J: TRBJ1-2; D: .; size: medium-sized; CDR3: CASSPNYGYTF; DNA: TGTGCCAGCTCACCGAACTATGGCTACACCTTC
V: TRBV20-1; length: 16; J: TRBJ2-5; D: .; size: .; CDR3: CSARDSVDTYQETQYF; DNA: TGCAGTGCTAGAGATTCCGTAGACACGTACCAAGAGACCCAGTACTTC
V: TRBV27; length: 14; J: TRBJ1-1; D: .; size: few; CDR3: CASSLLTRNTEAFF; DNA: TGTGCCAGCAGTTTATTGACAAGGAACACTGAAGCTTTCTTT
V: TRBV20-1; length: 13; J: TRBJ2-4; D: .; size: .; CDR3: CSARGDGIDIQYF; DNA: TGCAGTGCTAGAGGGGACGGGATAGACATTCAGTACTTC
V: TRBV10-3; length: 13; J: TRBJ2-5; D: .; size: few; CDR3: CAHGEGSGETQYF; DNA: TGTGCTCATGGCGAGGGCTCTGGAGAGACCCAGTACTTC
V: TRBV18; length: 15; J: TRBJ2-7; D: TRBD2; size: few; CDR3: CASSPGGGASYEQYF; DNA: TGTGCCAGCTCACCAGGCGGGGGGGCGTCCTACGAGCAGTACTTC
V: TRBV7-2; length: 13; J: TRBJ2-3; D: .; size: .; CDR3: CASTPVSPDTQYF; DNA: TGTGCCAGCACCCCAGTCTCCCCAGATACGCAGTATTTT
V: TRBV20-1; length: 15; J: TRBJ2-7; D: TRBD1; size: .; CDR3: CSARPDRGLSYEQYF; DNA: TGCAGTGCTAGACCCGACAGGGGGCTCTCCTACGAGCAGTACTTC
V: TRBV5-1; length: 14; J: TRBJ2-1; D: TRBD2; size: .; CDR3: CASSFPSGSREQFF; DNA: TGCGCCAGCAGCTTCCCTAGCGGGAGCCGGGAGCAGTTCTTC
V: TRBV2; length: 15; J: TRBJ1-1; D: TRBD1; size: .; CDR3: CASSVPITGGTEAFF; DNA: TGTGCCAGCAGTGTCCCCATCACAGGGGGGACTGAAGCTTTCTTT
V: TRBV7-6; length: 13; J: TRBJ2-7; D: .; size: many; CDR3: CASSLGGSREQYF; DNA: TGTGCCAGCAGCTTAGGGGGCTCACGGGAGCAGTACTTC
V: TRBV4-1; length: 15; J: TRBJ1-5; D: TRBD1; size: .; CDR3: CASSHSRDRRQPQHF; DNA: TGCGCCAGCAGCCACTCCCGGGACAGACGGCAGCCCCAGCATTTT
V: TRBV4-1; length: 16; J: TRBJ2-7; D: TRBD2; size: .; CDR3: CASSQIQAGGHNEQYF; DNA: TGCGCCAGCAGCCAAATACAAGCGGGAGGGCATAACGAGCAGTACTTC
V: TRBV11-1; length: 14; J: TRBJ1-1; D: TRBD1; size: .; CDR3: CAGSPGQGNTEAFF; DNA: TGTGCCGGCAGCCCGGGACAGGGCAACACTGAAGCTTTCTTT
V: TRBV12-3/TRBV12-4; length: 15; J: TRBJ1-4; D: TRBD1; size: many; CDR3: CASSPNRAGGEKLFF; DNA: TGTGCCAGCAGTCCCAACAGAGCAGGGGGTGAAAAACTGTTTTTT
V: TRBV28; length: 16; J: TRBJ2-1; D: .; size: many; CDR3: CASSFPPGRPYNEQFF; DNA: TGTGCCAGCAGTTTCCCCCCGGGACGGCCCTACAATGAGCAGTTCTTC
V: TRBV6-2/TRBV6-3; length: 14; J: TRBJ2-5; D: .; size: many; CDR3: CASRDDLGKETQYF; DNA: TGTGCCAGCAGGGACGATCTGGGAAAAGAGACCCAGTACTTC
V: TRBV18; length: 13; J: TRBJ2-7; D: .; size: few; CDR3: CASSPDYSYEQYF; DNA: TGTGCCAGCTCACCAGACTACTCCTACGAGCAGTACTTC
V: TRBV29-1; length: 16; J: TRBJ2-6; D: .; size: .; CDR3: CSVDAGPQSGANVLTF; DNA: TGCAGCGTTGATGCCGGGCCCCAGTCTGGGGCCAACGTCCTGACTTTC
V: TRBV20-1; length: 13; J: TRBJ2-1; D: .; size: .; CDR3: CSAREGAVNEQFF; DNA: TGCAGTGCTAGAGAGGGAGCGGTCAATGAGCAGTTCTTC
V: TRBV5-1; length: 14; J: TRBJ2-7; D: .; size: .; CDR3: CASSLVGSPYEQYF; DNA: TGCGCCAGCAGCTTGGTGGGATCGCCCTACGAGCAGTACTTC
V: TRBV20-1; length: 11; J: TRBJ1-2; D: TRBD1; size: many; CDR3: CSATTGEGYTF; DNA: TGCAGTGCTACGACAGGGGAGGGCTACACCTTC
V: TRBV20-1; length: 15; J: TRBJ2-7; D: TRBD1; size: few; CDR3: CSAPDPGQSPYEQYF; DNA: TGCAGTGCTCCTGACCCGGGACAGTCACCCTACGAGCAGTACTTC
V: TRBV20-1; length: 13; J: TRBJ2-1; D: .; size: .; CDR3: CSARPVDYNEQFF; DNA: TGCAGTGCTAGGCCGGTGGATTACAATGAGCAGTTCTTC
V: TRBV15; length: 15; J: TRBJ2-3; D: .; size: .; CDR3: CATSRDRGAGDTQYF; DNA: TGTGCCACCAGCAGAGATAGGGGAGCGGGAGATACGCAGTATTTT
V: TRBV2; length: 11; J: TRBJ2-5; D: TRBD1; size: many; CDR3: CVQGDQETQYF; DNA: TGTGTCCAGGGGGACCAAGAGACCCAGTACTTC
V: TRBV6-1; length: 14; J: TRBJ1-5; D: .; size: few; CDR3: CASSNTGTDQPQHF; DNA: TGTGCCAGCAGTAATACCGGGACTGACCAGCCCCAGCATTTT
V: TRBV10-3; length: 11; J: TRBJ2-2; D: .; size: .; CDR3: CATRDTGELFF; DNA: TGTGCCACGAGAGACACCGGGGAGCTGTTTTTT
V: TRBV11-3; length: 13; J: TRBJ2-1; D: TRBD1; size: few; CDR3: CASSVTGGNEQFF; DNA: TGTGCCAGCAGCGTGACAGGGGGGAATGAGCAGTTCTTC
V: TRBV28; length: 15; J: TRBJ2-7; D: TRBD2; size: .; CDR3: CASSLSLSGSYEQYF; DNA: TGTGCCAGCAGTTTATCTCTGAGCGGGAGCTACGAGCAGTACTTC
V: TRBV5-1; length: 14; J: TRBJ2-7; D: TRBD2; size: .; CDR3: CASSPPGLAYEQYF; DNA: TGCGCCAGCAGCCCACCGGGACTAGCCTACGAGCAGTACTTC
V: TRBV18; length: 18; J: TRBJ2-4; D: .; size: few; CDR3: CASSPVEKFQGSGNIQYF; DNA: TGTGCCAGCTCACCGGTAGAGAAATTTCAGGGGTCGGGAAACATTCAGTACTTC
V: TRBV30; length: 13; J: TRBJ1-4; D: TRBD1; size: .; CDR3: CASNRGTNEKLFF; DNA: TGTGCCTCCAACAGGGGAACTAATGAAAAACTGTTTTTT
V: TRBV19; length: 16; J: TRBJ2-1; D: TRBD2; size: .; CDR3: CASSILSASGRNEQFF; DNA: TGTGCCAGTAGTATACTGTCGGCTAGCGGGAGAAATGAGCAGTTCTTC
V: TRBV7-9; length: 17; J: TRBJ1-1; D: .; size: few; CDR3: CASSRLFGAKGNTEAFF; DNA: TGTGCCAGCAGCCGACTATTTGGGGCGAAGGGGAATACTGAAGCTTTCTTT
V: TRBV12-3/TRBV12-4; length: 14; J: TRBJ1-1; D: .; size: many; CDR3: CASSFGARGTEAFF; DNA: TGTGCCAGCAGTTTCGGGGCGCGGGGCACTGAAGCTTTCTTT
V: TRBV20-1; length: 20; J: TRBJ2-3; D: TRBD2; size: once; CDR3: CSARTFPSGASGKYADTQYF; DNA: TGCAGTGCTAGAACCTTCCCGAGTGGGGCTAGCGGGAAGTACGCAGATACGCAGTATTTT
V: TRBV7-2; length: 15; J: TRBJ2-5; D: TRBD2; size: .; CDR3: CASSLDTGGQETQYF; DNA: TGTGCCAGCAGCTTAGATACCGGGGGGCAAGAGACCCAGTACTTC
V: TRBV6-5; length: 17; J: TRBJ2-6; D: .; size: .; CDR3: CASSWGLESSGANVLTF; DNA: TGTGCCAGCAGCTGGGGGTTGGAAAGCTCTGGGGCCAACGTCCTGACTTTC
V: TRBV4-1; length: 15; J: TRBJ1-1; D: TRBD1; size: many; CDR3: CASSQSQGTNTEAFF; DNA: TGCGCCAGCAGCCAGTCACAGGGGACGAACACTGAAGCTTTCTTT
V: TRBV11-2; length: 14; J: TRBJ2-1; D: .; size: .; CDR3: CASSLEGGNNEQFF; DNA: TGTGCCAGCAGCTTAGAAGGCGGAAACAATGAGCAGTTCTTC